This T cell receptor beta chain derives from a study of glioma-infiltrating T cells. Study-wide results and caveats: Gliomas, especially low-grade, showed above-expected tissue-blood divergence; non-neoplastic patients showed below.

A note on this clonotype: What it binds is not known.

The iRepertoire nested amplicon-rescue multiplex PCR amplified TCR alpha and beta CDR3s from RNA. TCRdb reprocessed the multiplex PCR reads via MiXCR and lists one record per CDR3 protein. Seen here are about 180,000 distinct CDR3 sequences, approximately 40% observed once, and the top ten hold around 5.2%. Per germline, CDR1 SGHDT and CDR2 YYEEEE. The CDR3 sequence is 14 residues long. Trimming left V 0 bases short and J 4 bases short, with 9 bases between. The specimen was glioma tissue, nonneoplastic brain tissue, or PBMCs (not recorded which). This TCR was sampled from a human donor with low-grade glioma or glioblastoma, undergoing nonglioma brain surgery, or in good health (not recorded which). The rearrangement links TRBV5-6 to TRBJ2-3; no definite D call. The CDR3 nucleotides read TGTGCCAGCAGCTTGGGGACCTCAGCAGATACGCAGTATTTT. Translated: CASSLGTSADTQYF. Variable domain in full (rest from reference TRBV5-6 and TRBJ2-3): DAGVTQSPTHLIKTRGQQVTLRCSPKSGHDTVSWYQQALGQGPQFIFQYYEEEERQRGNFPDRFSGHQFPNYSSELNVNALLLGDSALYLCASSLGTSADTQYFGPGTRLTVL.